This is a list of T cell receptor beta chains from one sample in a study of cytomegalovirus exposure and HLA in healthy donors. The table came from immunoSEQ multiplex PCR; TCRdb's copy has only in-frame clones and leaves some out. This table lists about 46,000 clones. Sequences were obtained from PBMCs. These receptors were taken from a woman aged 40-49 years in good health and CMV-seronegative. Both conserved end residues are part of each CDR3. Each record gives: CDR3 length, V gene, D gene, J gene, CDR3 protein, CDR3 DNA. The D gene is left open where the match is weak.

cdr3_length: 14; v_call: TRBV19; d_call: NA; j_call: TRBJ1-5; cdr3_aa: CASSWGRTDQPQHF; cdr3_nt: TGTGCCAGTAGTTGGGGCAGGACCGATCAGCCCCAGCATTTT
cdr3_length: 12; v_call: TRBV29-1; d_call: NA; j_call: TRBJ2-7; cdr3_aa: CSAGRGLYEQYF; cdr3_nt: TGCAGCGCTGGGCGGGGCCTCTACGAGCAGTACTTC
cdr3_length: 16; v_call: TRBV18; d_call: TRBD1; j_call: TRBJ2-3; cdr3_aa: CASSSTGQGAGDTQYF; cdr3_nt: TGTGCCAGCTCGTCTACGGGACAGGGGGCCGGAGATACGCAGTATTTT
cdr3_length: 11; v_call: TRBV29-1; d_call: NA; j_call: TRBJ1-2; cdr3_aa: CSVAQILGYTF; cdr3_nt: TGCAGCGTTGCCCAGATCCTTGGCTACACCTTC
cdr3_length: 11; v_call: TRBV20-1; d_call: NA; j_call: TRBJ2-1; cdr3_aa: CSASKNNEQFF; cdr3_nt: TGCAGTGCTAGCAAAAACAATGAGCAGTTCTTC
cdr3_length: 12; v_call: TRBV2; d_call: NA; j_call: TRBJ2-3; cdr3_aa: CASTGSTDTQYF; cdr3_nt: TGTGCCAGCACAGGGAGCACAGATACGCAGTATTTT
cdr3_length: 15; v_call: TRBV7-7; d_call: NA; j_call: TRBJ2-7; cdr3_aa: CASSLGFGGSYEQYF; cdr3_nt: TGTGCTAGCAGCTTAGGTTTCGGGGGCTCCTACGAGCAGTACTTC
cdr3_length: 13; v_call: TRBV7-7; d_call: NA; j_call: TRBJ2-2; cdr3_aa: CATRGTDPGELFF; cdr3_nt: TGTGCTACCCGCGGGACGGACCCCGGGGAGCTGTTTTTT
cdr3_length: 14; v_call: TRBV29-1; d_call: TRBD1; j_call: TRBJ2-3; cdr3_aa: CSLLGTGGTDTQYF; cdr3_nt: TGCAGCCTCCTGGGGACAGGGGGCACAGATACGCAGTATTTT
cdr3_length: 15; v_call: TRBV7-9; d_call: TRBD1; j_call: TRBJ1-1; cdr3_aa: CASSLTSQGHTEAFF; cdr3_nt: TGTGCCAGCAGCTTAACGTCACAGGGGCACACTGAAGCTTTCTTT
cdr3_length: 17; v_call: TRBV27; d_call: TRBD2; j_call: TRBJ2-5; cdr3_aa: CASRRTSGGMRGETQYF; cdr3_nt: TGTGCCAGCCGTCGGACTAGCGGGGGAATGAGAGGAGAGACCCAGTACTTC
cdr3_length: 17; v_call: TRBV30; d_call: NA; j_call: TRBJ2-1; cdr3_aa: CAWGSREKWISDNEQFF; cdr3_nt: TGTGCCTGGGGTTCGAGGGAGAAGTGGATCTCCGACAATGAGCAGTTCTTC
cdr3_length: 15; v_call: TRBV4-2; d_call: TRBD2; j_call: TRBJ2-7; cdr3_aa: CASSVTSGSSYEQYF; cdr3_nt: TGTGCCAGCAGCGTCACTAGCGGATCCTCCTACGAGCAGTACTTC
cdr3_length: 15; v_call: TRBV5-8; d_call: TRBD1; j_call: TRBJ1-2; cdr3_aa: CASSRTGNLNYGYTF; cdr3_nt: TGTGCCAGCAGCCGGACAGGAAACCTCAACTATGGCTACACCTTC
cdr3_length: 13; v_call: TRBV5-1; d_call: TRBD1; j_call: TRBJ2-2; cdr3_aa: CASSFPGGGELFF; cdr3_nt: TGCGCCAGCAGCTTCCCAGGGGGCGGGGAGCTGTTTTTT
cdr3_length: 14; v_call: TRBV27; d_call: NA; j_call: TRBJ2-7; cdr3_aa: CASSLQGTPNEQYF; cdr3_nt: TGTGCCAGCAGTTTACAGGGAACCCCCAACGAGCAGTACTTC